The rows below give T cell receptor beta chains drawn from one sample of a study of sequential checkpoint blockade in melanoma. Libraries were prepared by immunoSEQ multiplex PCR; TCRdb keeps only in-frame clonotypes and omits some of them. The table shows some 17,000 clones, with roughly 71% occurring only once. Sequences were derived from CD8+ T cells sorted from blood (inferred from file names), sampled from a patient given nivolumab and ipilimumab in sequence. Source of these receptors: a human donor with melanoma. The CDR3 runs from the conserved cysteine through the conserved F or W. The D gene is left open where the match is weak. A row's size may be missing; if present it is once, few, many or a size class.

V: TRBV4-1; J: TRBJ1-2; size: -; D: -; CDR3: CASSHPEAGKGYTF; DNA: TGCGCCAGCAGCCACCCGGAGGCGGGAAAGGGCTACACCTTC
V: TRBV19; J: TRBJ1-1; size: -; D: TRBD1; CDR3: CASSLDRGVNTEAFF; DNA: TGTGCCAGTAGCCTGGACAGGGGGGTGAACACTGAAGCTTTCTTT
V: TRBV15; J: TRBJ2-7; size: -; D: TRBD1; CDR3: CATSEGALYEQYF; DNA: TGTGCCACCAGCGAGGGGGCCTTGTACGAGCAGTACTTC
V: TRBV27; J: TRBJ2-3; size: -; D: TRBD2; CDR3: CASSLGSGGTDTQYF; DNA: TGTGCCAGCAGCCTGGGGAGCGGGGGCACAGATACGCAGTATTTT
V: TRBV7-7; J: TRBJ2-5; size: -; D: -; CDR3: CASSSVLARQETQYF; DNA: TGTGCCAGCAGCTCAGTTCTAGCGCGCCAAGAGACCCAGTACTTC
V: TRBV19; J: TRBJ2-5; size: -; D: TRBD2; CDR3: CASSPWTSGVLKETQYF; DNA: TGTGCCAGTAGTCCCTGGACTAGCGGGGTACTAAAAGAGACCCAGTACTTC
V: TRBV4-2; J: TRBJ2-7; size: -; D: -; CDR3: CASSSSATGPYEQYF; DNA: TGTGCCAGCAGCTCGAGTGCAACAGGACCCTACGAGCAGTACTTC
V: TRBV19; J: TRBJ2-5; size: -; D: -; CDR3: CASSSRQAQETQYF; DNA: TGTGCCAGTAGCTCCAGGCAGGCCCAAGAGACCCAGTACTTC
V: TRBV27; J: TRBJ1-2; size: -; D: TRBD1; CDR3: CASSLSYTNGQGRLSTF; DNA: TGTGCCAGCAGTTTATCCTATACTAACGGACAGGGAAGGTTGAGCACCTTC
V: TRBV6-4; J: TRBJ1-4; size: few; D: -; CDR3: CALREGWEKLFF; DNA: TGTGCCCTGAGGGAGGGGTGGGAAAAACTGTTTTTT
V: TRBV7-2; J: TRBJ2-3; size: -; D: TRBD2; CDR3: CASSLAPAGGQDTQYF; DNA: TGTGCCAGCAGCTTAGCGCCGGCGGGGGGGCAAGATACGCAGTATTTT
V: TRBV6-1; J: TRBJ2-1; size: -; D: -; CDR3: CASSELGGGGYEQFF; DNA: TGTGCCAGCAGTGAATTGGGGGGGGGCGGCTATGAGCAGTTCTTC
V: TRBV7-3; J: TRBJ1-1; size: few; D: -; CDR3: CASSPRGGDAEAFF; DNA: TGTGCCAGCAGCCCTCGTGGAGGGGACGCTGAAGCTTTCTTT
V: TRBV27; J: TRBJ2-1; size: -; D: -; CDR3: CASSLTRVYNEQFF; DNA: TGTGCCAGCAGTTTGACTAGGGTCTACAATGAGCAGTTCTTC
V: TRBV4-1; J: TRBJ1-2; size: -; D: -; CDR3: CASSPEGFNYGYTF; DNA: TGCGCCAGCAGCCCGGAGGGCTTCAACTATGGCTACACCTTC
V: TRBV28; J: TRBJ1-4; size: few; D: TRBD1; CDR3: CASSFGTGSEKLFF; DNA: TGTGCCAGCAGTTTTGGGACAGGAAGCGAAAAACTGTTTTTT
V: TRBV7-9; J: TRBJ2-1; size: -; D: TRBD2; CDR3: CASSLGLAGVLNNEQFF; DNA: TGTGCCAGCAGCTTAGGCCTAGCGGGGGTCCTCAACAATGAGCAGTTCTTC
V: TRBV28; J: TRBJ1-2; size: -; D: -; CDR3: CASLLKGGFYGYTF; DNA: TGTGCCAGCCTGTTAAAGGGGGGGTTCTATGGCTACACCTTC
V: TRBV7-9; J: TRBJ1-1; size: once; D: -; CDR3: CASSIGGEDTEAFF; DNA: TGTGCCAGCAGCATCGGGGGGGAGGACACTGAAGCTTTCTTT
V: TRBV6-5; J: TRBJ2-1; size: -; D: -; CDR3: CASSYLANNEQFF; DNA: TGTGCCAGCAGTTACCTTGCGAACAATGAGCAGTTCTTC
V: TRBV5-4; J: TRBJ2-3; size: few; D: TRBD2; CDR3: CASRTGGHSTDTQYF; DNA: TGTGCCAGCCGGACGGGGGGGCATAGCACAGATACGCAGTATTTT
V: TRBV4-2; J: TRBJ1-1; size: medium-sized; D: -; CDR3: CASSHTSQGEAFF; DNA: TGTGCCAGCAGCCATACATCACAGGGTGAAGCTTTCTTT
V: TRBV5-5; J: TRBJ1-4; size: -; D: -; CDR3: CASSLSGNDEKLFF; DNA: TGTGCCAGCAGCTTATCAGGGAACGATGAAAAACTGTTTTTT
V: TRBV7-6; J: TRBJ2-1; size: -; D: TRBD2; CDR3: CASSLELAGGNEQFF; DNA: TGTGCCAGCAGCTTAGAACTAGCGGGGGGTAATGAGCAGTTCTTC
V: TRBV5-4; J: TRBJ2-4; size: once; D: -; CDR3: CASSLSGGNIQYF; DNA: TGTGCCAGCAGCTTGTCAGGAGGAAACATTCAGTACTTC
V: TRBV6-5; J: TRBJ1-2; size: -; D: TRBD1; CDR3: CASSYATGTGYYGYTF; DNA: TGTGCCAGCAGTTACGCCACCGGGACAGGGTACTATGGCTACACCTTC
V: TRBV10-3; J: TRBJ1-2; size: -; D: TRBD1; CDR3: CATQTGTNYGYTF; DNA: TGTGCCACCCAGACAGGGACGAACTATGGCTACACCTTC
V: TRBV7-2; J: TRBJ1-6; size: few; D: -; CDR3: CASAYGTSNSPLHF; DNA: TGTGCCAGCGCCTACGGGACATCTAATTCACCCCTCCACTTT
V: TRBV11-2; J: TRBJ1-1; size: -; D: TRBD1; CDR3: CASTPTGEAFF; DNA: TGTGCCAGCACCCCGACAGGGGAAGCTTTCTTT
V: TRBV7-6; J: TRBJ1-5; size: -; D: -; CDR3: CASSPLPGQPQHF; DNA: TGTGCCAGCAGCCCCTTGCCAGGTCAGCCCCAGCATTTT
V: TRBV29-1; J: TRBJ1-1; size: -; D: -; CDR3: CSVVGGAADTEAFF; DNA: TGCAGCGTTGTAGGGGGGGCCGCCGACACTGAAGCTTTCTTT
V: TRBV6-5; J: TRBJ2-7; size: -; D: -; CDR3: CASSPPSTGINEQYF; DNA: TGTGCCAGCAGTCCGCCCTCGACAGGTATCAACGAGCAGTACTTC
V: TRBV14; J: TRBJ1-1; size: few; D: TRBD1; CDR3: CASSPPGQGAFTEAFF; DNA: TGTGCCAGCAGCCCACCGGGACAGGGGGCTTTCACTGAAGCTTTCTTT
V: TRBV7-9; J: TRBJ1-6; size: -; D: TRBD1; CDR3: CASRGDRGNSPLHF; DNA: TGTGCCAGCAGGGGGGACAGGGGAAATTCACCCCTCCACTTT
V: TRBV10-2; J: TRBJ1-2; size: -; D: TRBD1; CDR3: CASGGQGDYGYTF; DNA: TGCGCCAGCGGAGGTCAGGGGGATTATGGCTACACCTTC
V: TRBV6-5; J: TRBJ2-4; size: -; D: -; CDR3: CASSYGGGGDIQYF; DNA: TGTGCCAGCAGTTATGGAGGAGGAGGGGACATTCAGTACTTC
V: TRBV2; J: TRBJ2-5; size: -; D: TRBD1; CDR3: CASEQGDMETQYF; DNA: TGTGCCAGCGAACAGGGGGATATGGAGACCCAGTACTTC
V: TRBV5-6; J: TRBJ2-5; size: -; D: TRBD1; CDR3: CASSWTGRKTQYF; DNA: TGTGCCAGCAGCTGGACAGGTCGGAAGACCCAGTACTTC
V: TRBV5-1; J: TRBJ1-5; size: once; D: -; CDR3: CASSLTGWNQPQHF; DNA: TGCGCCAGCAGCTTGACAGGGTGGAATCAGCCCCAGCATTTT
V: TRBV5-1; J: TRBJ2-3; size: few; D: -; CDR3: CASSPEGGDTQYF; DNA: TGCGCCAGCAGCCCGGAGGGAGGAGATACGCAGTATTTT
V: TRBV5-4; J: TRBJ1-3; size: -; D: TRBD1; CDR3: CASSEQGPGNTIYF; DNA: TGTGCCAGCAGCGAACAGGGGCCCGGAAACACCATATATTTT
V: TRBV27; J: TRBJ2-5; size: -; D: -; CDR3: CASSLGGTKYF; DNA: TGTGCCAGCAGTTTGGGGGGTACGAAGTACTTC
V: TRBV11-2; J: TRBJ1-2; size: -; D: -; CDR3: CASRFSPQGYYGYTF; DNA: TGTGCCAGCAGGTTTTCCCCTCAGGGTTACTATGGCTACACCTTC
V: TRBV19; J: TRBJ2-7; size: -; D: TRBD2; CDR3: CASSTRTRFGEQYF; DNA: TGTGCCAGTAGTACCCGGACTAGGTTTGGCGAGCAGTACTTC
V: TRBV27; J: TRBJ1-5; size: -; D: -; CDR3: CASSPQGISNQPQHF; DNA: TGTGCCAGCAGTCCGCAGGGTATCAGCAATCAGCCCCAGCATTTT
V: TRBV7-9; J: TRBJ2-2; size: -; D: TRBD1; CDR3: CASRAGQGRTGELFF; DNA: TGTGCCAGCAGGGCGGGACAGGGCAGAACCGGGGAGCTGTTTTTT
V: TRBV25-1; J: TRBJ2-5; size: -; D: TRBD2; CDR3: CASSEWPSGETGQETQYF; DNA: TGTGCCAGCAGTGAATGGCCTAGCGGGGAAACGGGGCAAGAGACCCAGTACTTC
V: TRBV11-2; J: TRBJ2-2; size: -; D: TRBD2; CDR3: CASSLGGGVSSGELFF; DNA: TGTGCCAGCAGCTTGGGCGGGGGGGTCTCTAGCGGGGAGCTGTTTTTT
V: TRBV14; J: TRBJ1-2; size: few; D: -; CDR3: CASSQEQLRYTF; DNA: TGTGCCAGCAGCCAAGAACAGCTGCGCTACACCTTC
V: TRBV9; J: TRBJ2-1; size: -; D: -; CDR3: CASSPSGNEQFF; DNA: TGTGCCAGCAGCCCGTCCGGCAATGAGCAGTTCTTC
V: TRBV29-1; J: TRBJ2-3; size: -; D: -; CDR3: CSVDSTGVPDTQYF; DNA: TGCAGCGTTGATTCGACGGGGGTACCAGATACGCAGTATTTT
V: TRBV2; J: TRBJ1-6; size: -; D: TRBD1; CDR3: CASRRGRGQNSPLHF; DNA: TGTGCCAGCCGGAGGGGGCGCGGACAGAATTCACCCCTCCACTTT
V: TRBV27; J: TRBJ2-7; size: -; D: -; CDR3: CASSLFVGSHEQYF; DNA: TGTGCCAGCAGTTTATTTGTCGGGTCCCACGAGCAGTACTTC